The 25 T cell receptor beta chains presented below share a single source sample, sequenced in a study of technical replicates of blood from several donors. Data came from immunoSEQ multiplex PCR; TCRdb stores just in-frame clones and leaves some out. In the table there are 66,000 or so clones, more than 75% of which are singletons. The material sequenced was PBMCs. The receptors here all came from a human donor in good health. Some clones in this sample may be carry-over from other donors' samples.

The chain links TRBV6-1 to TRBJ2-7, with a weak D call TRBD2 (6 bases). V lost 5 bases and J lost 3, with 17 bases in between. Germline loops: CDR1 MNHNS, CDR2 SASEGT. The CDR3 totals 15 residues. Here the CDR3 reads CASSFTGTESYEQYF. The CDR3 nucleotides are TGTGCCAGCAGTTTTACCGGGACTGAGAGCTACGAGCAGTACTTC.

The V gene is TRBV10-3, the J gene TRBJ2-7, with TRBD2 as a possible D gene (5 bases). Germline lookup yields CDR1 ENHRY and CDR2 SYGVKD. This CDR3 is 15 amino acids long. Trimming took off 1 base at V and 0 bases at J, with 10 bases between the two ends. The CDR3 nucleotides read TGTGCCATCAGTGAGTTGGCAGGAGGCTCCTACGAGCAGTACTTC. Translated, it gives CAISELAGGSYEQYF.

The DNA of the CDR3 is TGTGCCAGCACCTCCGGACAGGGTCTTAATGAAAAACTGTTTTTT. Its translation: CASTSGQGLNEKLFF. This sequence joins TRBV6-1 and TRBJ1-4, with 8 bases aligning to TRBD1. The germline gives CDR1 MNHNS, CDR2 SASEGT. Trimming cost V 7 bases and J 4 bases; bases outside gene matches: 8. This CDR3 has 15 residues.

This clone rates as medium-sized. At the DNA level, this CDR3 is encoded by other sequences in the same sample as well. CDR3 DNA sequence: TGCGCCAGCAGCCCGGCAGGGGGCTACACTGAAGCTTTCTTT. Its protein is CASSPAGGYTEAFF. V usage is TRBV5-1 and J usage is TRBJ1-1, with TRBD1 matching 8 bases. Germline CDR1 SGHRS, CDR2 YFSETQ. The CDR3 is 14 amino acids. The trim removed 4 bases at V and 3 bases at J, leaving 5 bases unmatched.

The rearrangement joins TRBV2 to TRBJ1-2; the D is unclear. Trimming left V 7 bases short and J 0 bases short, with 3 bases between. This CDR3 has 11 amino acids. In germline, CDR1 is SNHLY, CDR2 FYNNEI. DNA for the CDR3: TGTGCCAGCACCTCTAACTATGGCTACACCTTC. Encoded protein: CASTSNYGYTF.

The V and J genes are TRBV13 and TRBJ2-7, with 9 bases aligning to TRBD2. V shed 3 bases, J shed 1 base, and the junction held 4 bases outside the gene matches. CDR1 and CDR2 (germline): PRHDT, FYEKMQ (reference sequence). The CDR3 length is 15 residues. CDR3 sequence: CASSFRTSVSYEQYF. The CDR3 DNA follows: TGTGCCAGCAGCTTCAGGACTAGCGTATCCTACGAGCAGTACTTC.

The V call is TRBV2, the J call TRBJ2-2; tentatively, D is TRBD1 (6 bases). This CDR3 contains 12 residues. CDR1 SNHLY and CDR2 FYNNEI come from the germline V gene. The V gene lost 5 bases and the J gene lost 9 bases, with 10 bases spanning the gap. The CDR3 region is CASSRTARELFF. CDR3 nucleotides: TGTGCCAGCAGTAGGACAGCCCGGGAGCTGTTTTTT.

This chain links TRBV4-2 with TRBJ2-3; perhaps TRBD2 as D (6 bases). Trimming cost V 4 bases and J 3 bases, with 14 bases left between them. This CDR3 has 15 amino acids. The germline CDR1 and CDR2 sequences are LGHNA and YNFKEQ. Here the CDR3 DNA reads TGTGCCAGCAGCCTCTCTCGCGGGGCGACAGATACGCAGTATTTT. Protein sequence: CASSLSRGATDTQYF.

V usage is TRBV11-3 and J usage is TRBJ2-7; 7 nucleotides align to TRBD1. With 8 bases clipped from V and 2 bases from J, the junction kept 9 bases outside the gene matches. The CDR3 is 14 amino acids. Germline V gives CDR1 SGHNT, CDR2 YENEEA. The CDR3 sequence: CASSPRDSPYEQYF. In DNA, the CDR3 is TGTGCCAGCTCCCCCCGGGACAGCCCCTACGAGCAGTACTTC.

The J gene is TRBJ2-1, the V gene TRBV7-2, with 14 bases matching TRBD2. The CDR3 is made up of 16 amino acids. The ends lost 5 bases at V and 8 bases at J; junction bases unmatched: 8. From germline, CDR1 is SGHTA and CDR2 FQGNSA. The CDR3 protein is CASSKTSGGGGDEQFF. The CDR3 DNA reads TGTGCCAGCAGCAAGACTAGCGGGGGGGGTGGCGATGAGCAGTTCTTC.

The rearrangement uses TRBV6-5 and TRBJ2-1; D may be TRBD2 (5 bases). CDR1 MNHEY and CDR2 SVGAGI come from the germline V gene. Between the trimmed V and J ends, which lost 5 bases and 4 bases, there was a span of 12 bases. The CDR3 extends over 14 amino acids. The CDR3 sequence is CASSPAGIYNEQFF. DNA of the CDR3: TGTGCCAGCAGTCCGGCCGGGATTTACAATGAGCAGTTCTTC.

The CDR3, as DNA: TGTGCCAGCAGCTCCGGGGGAGGAGGCTACACCTTC. Residues: CASSSGGGGYTF. The chain combines TRBV2 with TRBJ1-2; a possible D gene is TRBD1 (5 bases). Deletions cut 6 bases from V and 8 bases from J, with 13 bases between. CDR3 length: 12 amino acids. Germline CDR1 reads SNHLY; CDR2 reads FYNNEI.

This chain's CDR3 is CAIGTSGNHGELFF. The DNA for the CDR3 is TGTGCCATCGGGACTAGCGGGAATCACGGGGAGCTGTTTTTT. The chain couples TRBV7-2 to TRBJ2-2, with 13 bases lining up with TRBD2. From germline, CDR1 is SGHTA and CDR2 FQGNSA. J lost 7 bases, V lost 10 bases, and 6 bases had no gene match. CDR3 length: 14 residues.

The V gene is TRBV6-5, the J gene TRBJ2-1, with D maybe TRBD2 (5 bases). V was clipped by 6 bases and J by 8 bases, with 11 bases between them. This CDR3 has 12 amino acids. CDR1 and CDR2 (germline): MNHEY, SVGAGI. The CDR3 loop reads CASRDYLDEQFF. Here the CDR3 DNA reads TGTGCCAGCAGAGACTACTTGGATGAGCAGTTCTTC.

This clone has a handful of counts. The rearrangement uses TRBV7-2 and TRBJ2-2, with 11 bases lining up with TRBD2. This CDR3 contains 18 residues. The germline CDR1 and CDR2 sequences are SGHTA and FQGNSA. V lost 5 bases to trimming and J lost 7 bases; unmatched junction nucleotides: 15. Here the CDR3 DNA reads TGTGCCAGCAGCCCAAGCTTATTAGCGGGAGGGCCGGGCGGGGAGCTGTTTTTT. Its protein product is CASSPSLLAGGPGGELFF.

The genes are TRBV4-1 and TRBJ2-1; D is possibly TRBD1 (7 bases). Trimming took off 1 base at V and 5 bases at J, with 15 bases between the two ends. The CDR3 totals 16 residues. Looked up from germline, CDR1 is MGHRA and CDR2 is YSYEKL. The CDR3 spells CASSQVSQGEDNEQFF. CDR3 DNA sequence: TGCGCCAGCAGCCAAGTATCTCAGGGGGAGGACAATGAGCAGTTCTTC.

This clone is a singleton in its sample. The chain recombines TRBV7-3 with TRBJ2-7; TRBD2 matches at 7 bases. The CDR3 loop spans 13 amino acids. With 5 bases clipped from V and 3 bases from J, the junction kept 4 bases outside the gene matches. Germline V gene sequence: CDR1 SGHTA, CDR2 FQGTGA. This CDR3 is CASSQGLGYEQYF. In DNA, the CDR3 is TGTGCCAGCAGCCAAGGACTAGGCTACGAGCAGTACTTC.

Concerning this clone itself: The junction departs from the called germline gene at one end, perhaps through a read error. This rearrangement joins TRBV15 to TRBJ2-1, with a weak D call TRBD1 (5 bases). CDR1 and CDR2 (germline): LNHNV, YYDKDF (reference sequence). This CDR3 has 12 amino acids. The CDR3 protein is CATSGEESGKVF. Here the CDR3 DNA reads TGTGCCACCAGCGGAGAGGAGTCAGGGAAAGTCTTC.

This clone was detected only a few times. The chain is built from TRBV5-1 and TRBJ1-6, with no clear D. The CDR3 sequence is 13 residues long. Germline V gene lookup returns CDR1 SGHRS and CDR2 YFSETQ. V was pared by 1 base and J by 9 bases, with 8 bases between. For the CDR3, the DNA is TGCGCCAGCAGCTTGAATCGTCGTTCACCCCTCCACTTT. It translates to CASSLNRRSPLHF. Full variable domain (rest looked up from reference TRBV5-1 and TRBJ1-6): KAGVTQTPRYLIKTRGQQVTLSCSPISGHRSVSWYQQTPGQGLQFLFEYFSETQRNKGNFPGRFSGRQFSNSRSEMNVSTLELGDSALYLCASSLNRRSPLHFGNGTRLTVT.

The chain joins TRBV9 to TRBJ2-5; possibly TRBD2 for D (5 bases). This CDR3 is built from 15 residues. Germline V gene sequence: CDR1 SGDLS, CDR2 YYNGEE. V gave up 0 bases and J gave up 0 bases, with 9 bases separating them. The DNA of the CDR3 is TGTGCCAGCAGCGTAGGGCGACTAAACCAAGAGACCCAGTACTTC. Translation gives CASSVGRLNQETQYF.

The V call is TRBV6-5, the J call TRBJ1-2; D is uncertain. CDR1 is MNHEY, CDR2 SVGAGI, per germline. The CDR3 runs to 14 residues. Trimming removed 5 bases at V and 5 bases at J, with 15 bases between. This chain's CDR3 is CASSLTGKSYGYTF. In DNA, the CDR3 is TGTGCCAGCAGTCTTACCGGGAAATCTTATGGCTACACCTTC.

The chain links TRBV11-3 to TRBJ2-3; unclear D gene. Looked up from germline, CDR1 is SGHNT and CDR2 is YENEEA. The CDR3 contains 13 residues. Trimming pared 5 bases from V and 2 bases from J, leaving 8 bases between. Here the CDR3 reads CASSPYDTDTQYF. In DNA form, the CDR3 reads TGTGCCAGCAGCCCCTACGACACAGATACGCAGTATTTT.

The chain employs TRBV29-1 and TRBJ1-1, with 11 bases aligning to TRBD1. Germline-derived CDR1 and CDR2 are SQVTM and ANQGSEA. The length of the CDR3 is 14 residues. J lost 6 bases, V lost 4 bases, and 7 bases had no gene match. CDR3 residues: CSVGGDRGKSEAFF. The CDR3 nucleotides read TGCAGCGTTGGAGGGGACAGGGGGAAATCTGAAGCTTTCTTT. The variable domain in full, with the rest retrieved from reference TRBV29-1 and TRBJ1-1, is SAVISQKPSRDICQRGTSLTIQCQVDSQVTMMFWYRQQPGQSLTLIATANQGSEATYESGFVIDKFPISRPNLTFSTLTVSNMSPEDSSIYLCSVGGDRGKSEAFFGQGTRLTVV.

The rearrangement links TRBV19 to TRBJ2-1; the match to TRBD2 covers 7 bases. Germline assignment: CDR1 LNHDA and CDR2 SQIVND (reference sequence). After removal of 8 bases from V and 2 bases from J, the junction contained 9 bases not matched to a gene. This CDR3 region has 15 residues. The CDR3 loop reads CASSEAGLAYNEQFF. Written as DNA, the CDR3 is TGTGCCAGTTCTGAAGCCGGACTAGCCTACAATGAGCAGTTCTTC.

The rearrangement links TRBV5-5 to TRBJ1-6; 11 bases match TRBD1. Germline CDR1 SGHKS, CDR2 YYEKEE (reference sequence). V lost 5 bases, J lost 14 bases, and 9 bases stayed unmatched. The CDR3 loop spans 14 amino acids. The CDR3 DNA reads as TGTGCCAGCAGTCTAGGACAGGGGGCGGGTGCCCTCCACTTT. It yields the protein CASSLGQGAGALHF.